This T cell receptor (beta chain) originates from a study of T cell responses to AZD1222 COVID-19 vaccine. Study outcomes and limitations: Just a handful of people given AZD1222 tested seropositive at baseline. Clonal diversity was possibly underestimated; the donors were predominantly white British and more often female. Mapped onto spike, vaccine-associated CD4 TCRs spanned it and were dominant at 160-218 and 743-854.

V shed 6 bases and J shed 3 bases, with 11 bases lying between them. The CDR3 extends over 13 amino acids. Germline CDR1 reads LGHDT; CDR2 reads YNNKEL (reference sequence). There are a few counts of this clone. Its specificity is not known. Libraries were prepared by immunoSEQ multiplex PCR; TCRdb keeps only in-frame clonotypes and omits some of them. The sample carries roughly 120,000 clones, around 90% recorded once. Second-dose intervals near 4 or 12 weeks were combined. The receptor was isolated from an adult who received the AZD1222 COVID-19 vaccine. The V call is TRBV3-1 (or the pseudogene TRBV3-2), the J call TRBJ1-1; a possible D gene is TRBD1 (5 bases). The sequencing here drew on peripheral blood, taken 28 days after the second AZD1222 dose. This chain's CDR3 is CASSVRADTEAFF. DNA of the CDR3: TGTGCCAGCAGTGTCAGGGCGGACACTGAAGCTTTCTTT.